Listed below are T cell receptor beta chains from one sample, sequenced in a study of monozygotic twins with inflammatory bowel disease. TCRdb reprocessed the 5' RACE reads and stores each CDR3 protein as one record, lacking DNA. Found here are roughly 320,000 distinct CDR3 sequences; the top ten clones hold roughly 5.2%. The material sequenced was blood. The receptors stem from a human donor with ulcerative colitis or Crohn's disease, or a healthy co-twin of an affected twin (not recorded which). The CDR3 runs from the conserved cysteine through the conserved F or W.

j_gene | v_gene | CDR3aa
TRBJ2-7 | TRBV11-2 | CASSLGSYEQYF
TRBJ1-5 | TRBV29-1 | CSVLENSNQPQHF
TRBJ2-7 | TRBV7-2 | CASSSGLRYEQYF
TRBJ2-2 | TRBV27 | CASSPLRIYPVGGPNTGELFF
TRBJ2-1 | TRBV7-2 | CASSLGGTNNEQFF
TRBJ2-3 | TRBV28 | CASRGMNTQYF
TRBJ2-1 | TRBV24-1 | CATSDGVEQFF
TRBJ1-6 | TRBV27 | CASRRVKGGAENSPLHF
TRBJ2-3 | TRBV18 | CASSPVGRGTDTQYF
TRBJ2-5 | TRBV7-2 | CASSVRDRGMKTQYF
TRBJ2-1 | TRBV12-3/TRBV12-4 | CASSSTGRDEQFF
TRBJ2-1 | TRBV2 | CASSDYGSGSRQEQFF
TRBJ2-7 | TRBV18 | CASSPPRGEAGYEQYF
TRBJ2-7 | TRBV3-1 | CASSPQHSPSYEQYF
TRBJ2-1 | TRBV6-1 | CASRIRPAGLAKQFF
TRBJ2-6 | TRBV20-1 | CSALRQGQEHNGANVLTF
TRBJ2-1 | TRBV4-3 | CASSRLAGNEQFF
TRBJ2-2 | TRBV5-5 | CASSPPRGLLTRELFF
TRBJ1-2 | TRBV7-9 | CASSPPVSYGYTF
TRBJ2-3 | TRBV27 | CASSSLAGARTDTQYF
TRBJ1-3 | TRBV6-2/TRBV6-3 | CASSYPRTVASGNTIYF
TRBJ2-7 | TRBV4-2 | CASSRSGTSGSYEQYF
TRBJ2-5 | TRBV4-3 | CASSQDGGLVGTQYF
TRBJ2-7 | TRBV7-2 | CASSQKTGSYEQYF
TRBJ2-7 | TRBV9 | CASSREGAYEQYF
TRBJ2-7 | TRBV18 | CASSPPETGPYEQYF
TRBJ1-1 | TRBV7-9 | CASSLPGLATEAFF
TRBJ1-2 | TRBV7-2 | CASSPFSDRGSGGYTF
TRBJ1-4 | TRBV28 | CASSSQRNLRKGELFF
TRBJ2-5 | TRBV12-3/TRBV12-4 | CASSESGGGRTQYF
TRBJ2-4 | TRBV29-1 | CSGGQDKNIQYF
TRBJ2-7 | TRBV5-4 | CASTAGGTGENEQYF
TRBJ1-1 | TRBV30 | CAWRGQGLVNTEAFF
TRBJ2-5 | TRBV18 | CASSLTPETQYF
TRBJ1-5 | TRBV4-3 | CASSQEVPVGSINQPQHF
TRBJ2-4 | TRBV7-9 | CASSSQGDRSYF
TRBJ2-5 | TRBV29-1 | CSGSGLGLGETQYF
TRBJ1-5 | TRBV10-3 | CAISESPGAGNQPQHF
TRBJ2-1 | TRBV7-2 | CASSPQGAVYNEQFF
TRBJ2-7 | TRBV19 | CASSISVGTNLIPDEQYF
TRBJ2-5 | TRBV12-3/TRBV12-4 | CASSAGTPKTQYF
TRBJ1-1 | TRBV9 | CASSVGVGGKNTEAFF
TRBJ2-3 | TRBV29-1 | CSVGDRGTDTQYF
TRBJ2-1 | TRBV12-3/TRBV12-4 | CASSNFDRSNEQFF
TRBJ1-2 | TRBV5-1 | CASRFPYIQGPKNYGYTF
TRBJ2-1 | TRBV7-8 | CASSFWIAGGPNEQFF
TRBJ2-7 | TRBV12-3/TRBV12-4 | CASSLYSGTSGSNGVYEQYF
TRBJ2-3 | TRBV24-1 | CATSDLQGRDTQYF
TRBJ2-5 | TRBV7-3 | CASSLSIGGGQETQYF
TRBJ1-6 | TRBV9 | CASSAAPGGSPLHF
TRBJ2-1 | TRBV7-8 | CASSGTPGLAGVAYNEQFF
TRBJ2-2 | TRBV6-2/TRBV6-3 | CARLPANTGELFF